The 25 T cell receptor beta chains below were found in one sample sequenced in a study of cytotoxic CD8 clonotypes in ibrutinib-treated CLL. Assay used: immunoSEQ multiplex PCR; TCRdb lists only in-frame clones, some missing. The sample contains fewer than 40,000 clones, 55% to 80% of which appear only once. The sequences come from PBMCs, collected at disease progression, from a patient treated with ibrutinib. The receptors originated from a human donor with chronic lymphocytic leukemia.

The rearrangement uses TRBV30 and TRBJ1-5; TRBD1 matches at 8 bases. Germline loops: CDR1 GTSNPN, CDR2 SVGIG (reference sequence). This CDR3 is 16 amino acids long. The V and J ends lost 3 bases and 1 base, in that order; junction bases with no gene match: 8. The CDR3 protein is CAWRDRDKWSNQPQHF. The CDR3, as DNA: TGTGCCTGGAGGGACAGGGATAAGTGGAGCAATCAGCCCCAGCATTTT.

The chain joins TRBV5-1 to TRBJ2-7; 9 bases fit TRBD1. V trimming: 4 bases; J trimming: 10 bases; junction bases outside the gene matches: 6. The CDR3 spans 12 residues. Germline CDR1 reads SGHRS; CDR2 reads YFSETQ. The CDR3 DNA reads TGCGCCAGCAGCGTGGGACAGGGCCCCCAGTACTTC. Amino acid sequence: CASSVGQGPQYF.

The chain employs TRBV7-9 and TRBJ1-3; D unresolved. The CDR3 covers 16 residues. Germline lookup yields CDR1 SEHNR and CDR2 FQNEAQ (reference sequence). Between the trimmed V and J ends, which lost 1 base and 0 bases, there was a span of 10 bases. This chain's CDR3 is CASSLEWQYSGNTIYF. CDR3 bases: TGTGCCAGCAGCTTAGAGTGGCAGTACTCTGGAAACACCATATATTTT.

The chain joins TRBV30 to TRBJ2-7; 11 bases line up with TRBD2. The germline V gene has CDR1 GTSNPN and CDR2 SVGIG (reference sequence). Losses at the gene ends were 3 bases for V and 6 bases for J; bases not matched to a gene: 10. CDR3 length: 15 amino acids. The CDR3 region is CAWRAKLAGAGEQYF. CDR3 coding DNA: TGTGCCTGGAGAGCTAAACTAGCGGGAGCTGGCGAGCAGTACTTC.

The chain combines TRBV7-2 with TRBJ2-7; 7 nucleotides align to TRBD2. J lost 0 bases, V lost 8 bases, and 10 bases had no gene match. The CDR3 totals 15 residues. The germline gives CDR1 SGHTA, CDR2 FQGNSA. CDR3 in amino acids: CASRAGGGPSYEQYF. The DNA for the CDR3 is TGTGCCAGCCGGGCTGGGGGGGGACCCTCCTACGAGCAGTACTTC. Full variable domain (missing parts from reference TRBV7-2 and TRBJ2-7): GAGVSQSPSNKVTEKGKDVELRCDPISGHTALYWYRQSLGQGLEFLIYFQGNSAPDKSGLPSDRFSAERTGGSVSTLTIQRTQQEDSAVYLCASRAGGGPSYEQYFGPGTRLTVT.

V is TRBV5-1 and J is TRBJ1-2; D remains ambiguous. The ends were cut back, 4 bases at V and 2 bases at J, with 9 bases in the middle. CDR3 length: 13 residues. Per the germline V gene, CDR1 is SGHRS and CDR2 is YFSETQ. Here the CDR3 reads CASSMEVNYGYTF. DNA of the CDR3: TGCGCCAGCAGCATGGAGGTGAACTATGGCTACACCTTC.

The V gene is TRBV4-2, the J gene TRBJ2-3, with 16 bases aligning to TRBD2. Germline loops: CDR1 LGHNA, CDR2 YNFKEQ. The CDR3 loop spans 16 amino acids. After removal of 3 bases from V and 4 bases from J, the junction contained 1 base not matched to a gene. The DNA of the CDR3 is TGTGCCAGCAGCCAGGGACTAGCGGGAGGGGCAGATACGCAGTATTTT. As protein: CASSQGLAGGADTQYF.

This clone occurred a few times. The CDR3 region has the DNA TGTGCCAGCAGTTATGATCGGGACAGACCCTATAGGAGCAATCAGCCCCAGCATTTT. Amino acids: CASSYDRDRPYRSNQPQHF. The V gene is TRBV2, the J gene TRBJ1-5; 7 bases line up with TRBD1. V lost 5 bases and J lost 1; bases outside the gene matches: 17. Germline V gene lookup returns CDR1 SNHLY and CDR2 FYNNEI. The CDR3 runs 19 residues.

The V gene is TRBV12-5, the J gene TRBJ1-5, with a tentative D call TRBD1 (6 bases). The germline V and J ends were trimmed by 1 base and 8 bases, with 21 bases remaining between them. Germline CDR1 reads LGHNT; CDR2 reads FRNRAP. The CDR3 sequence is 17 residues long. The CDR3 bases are TGTGCTAGTGGTTTGGGTTATGCAGGGGTGGTGGTTGAGCCCCAGCATTTT. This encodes CASGLGYAGVVVEPQHF.

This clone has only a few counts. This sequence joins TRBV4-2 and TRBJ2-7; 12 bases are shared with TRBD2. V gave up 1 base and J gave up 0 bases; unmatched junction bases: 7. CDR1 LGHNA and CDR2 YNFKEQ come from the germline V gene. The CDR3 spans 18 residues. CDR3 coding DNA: TGTGCCAGCAGCCAAGCCGGGACTAGCGGGTATAGCTCCTACGAGCAGTACTTC. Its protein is CASSQAGTSGYSSYEQYF.

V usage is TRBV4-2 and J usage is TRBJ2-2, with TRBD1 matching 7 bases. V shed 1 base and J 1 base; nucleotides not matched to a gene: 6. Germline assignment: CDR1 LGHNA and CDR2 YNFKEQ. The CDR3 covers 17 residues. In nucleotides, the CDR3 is TGTGCCAGCAGCCAAGGCTTCGGGACAGAGAACACCGGGGAGCTGTTTTTT. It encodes CASSQGFGTENTGELFF.

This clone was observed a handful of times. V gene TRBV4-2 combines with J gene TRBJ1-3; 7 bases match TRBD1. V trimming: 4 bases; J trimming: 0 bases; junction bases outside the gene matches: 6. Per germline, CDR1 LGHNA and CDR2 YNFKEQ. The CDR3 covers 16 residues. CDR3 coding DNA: TGTGCCAGCAGCCGAACGGACAGGACCTCTGGAAACACCATATATTTT. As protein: CASSRTDRTSGNTIYF.

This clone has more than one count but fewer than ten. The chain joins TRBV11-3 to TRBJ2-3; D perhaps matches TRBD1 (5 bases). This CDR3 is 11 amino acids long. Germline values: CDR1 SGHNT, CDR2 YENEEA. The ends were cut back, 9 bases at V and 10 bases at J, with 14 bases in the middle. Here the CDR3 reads CARDPLGAQYF. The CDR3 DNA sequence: TGTGCCAGAGACCCTTTAGGGGCGCAGTATTTT.

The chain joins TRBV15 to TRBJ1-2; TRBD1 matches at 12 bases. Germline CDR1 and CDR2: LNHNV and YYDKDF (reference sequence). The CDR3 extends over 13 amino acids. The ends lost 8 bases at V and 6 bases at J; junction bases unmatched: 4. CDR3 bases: TGTGCCACCGGGGACAGGGGGCGCAATGGCTACACCTTC. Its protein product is CATGDRGRNGYTF. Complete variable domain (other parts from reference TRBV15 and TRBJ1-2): DAMVIQNPRYQVTQFGKPVTLSCSQTLNHNVMYWYQQKSSQAPKLLFHYYDKDFNNEADTPDNFQSRRPNTSFCFLDIRSPGLGDTAMYLCATGDRGRNGYTFGSGTRLTVV.

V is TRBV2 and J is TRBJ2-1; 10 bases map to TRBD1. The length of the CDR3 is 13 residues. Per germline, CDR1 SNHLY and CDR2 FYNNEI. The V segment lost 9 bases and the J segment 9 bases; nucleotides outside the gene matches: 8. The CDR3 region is CASRQGARGEQFF. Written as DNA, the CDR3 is TGTGCCAGTCGACAGGGGGCAAGAGGTGAGCAGTTCTTC.

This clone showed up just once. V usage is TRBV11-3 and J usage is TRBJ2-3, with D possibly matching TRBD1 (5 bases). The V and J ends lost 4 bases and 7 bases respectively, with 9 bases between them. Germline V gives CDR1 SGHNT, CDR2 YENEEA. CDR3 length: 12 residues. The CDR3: CASSYPDNTQYF. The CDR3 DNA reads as TGTGCCAGCAGCTACCCGGACAATACGCAGTATTTT.

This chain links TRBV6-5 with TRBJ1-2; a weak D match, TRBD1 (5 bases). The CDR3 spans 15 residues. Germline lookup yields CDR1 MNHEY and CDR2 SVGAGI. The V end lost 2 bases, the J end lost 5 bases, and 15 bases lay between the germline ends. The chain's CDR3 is CASSYTPQGPYGYTF. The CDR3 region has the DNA TGTGCCAGCAGTTACACTCCCCAGGGTCCATATGGCTACACCTTC.

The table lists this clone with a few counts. DNA for the CDR3: TGCGCCAGCAGTGAGCGGATTTCCTACGAGCAGTACTTC. Its translation: CASSERISYEQYF. This chain joins TRBV10-1 and TRBJ2-7; no definite D call. Looked up from germline, CDR1 is WNHNN and CDR2 is SYGVQD (reference sequence). Trimming removed 2 bases from V and 1 base from J, with 6 bases in between. This CDR3 spans 13 amino acids.

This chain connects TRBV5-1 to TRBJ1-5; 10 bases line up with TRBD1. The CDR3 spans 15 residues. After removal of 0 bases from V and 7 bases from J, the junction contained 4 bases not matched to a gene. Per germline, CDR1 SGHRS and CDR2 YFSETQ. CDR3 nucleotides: TGCGCCAGCAGCTTGGAGGGACAGGGGACCCAGCCCCAGCATTTT. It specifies CASSLEGQGTQPQHF.

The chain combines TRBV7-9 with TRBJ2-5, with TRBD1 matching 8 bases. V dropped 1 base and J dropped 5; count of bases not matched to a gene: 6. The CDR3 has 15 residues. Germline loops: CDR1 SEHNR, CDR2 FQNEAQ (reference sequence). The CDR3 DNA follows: TGTGCCAGCAGCTTAGGGCAGGGGGCTGTGGAGACCCAGTACTTC. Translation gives CASSLGQGAVETQYF. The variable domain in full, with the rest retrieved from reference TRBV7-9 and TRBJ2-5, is DTGVSQNPRHKITKRGQNVTFRCDPISEHNRLYWYRQTLGQGPEFLTYFQNEAQLEKSRLLSDRFSAERPKGSFSTLEIQRTEQGDSAMYLCASSLGQGAVETQYFGPGTRLLVL.

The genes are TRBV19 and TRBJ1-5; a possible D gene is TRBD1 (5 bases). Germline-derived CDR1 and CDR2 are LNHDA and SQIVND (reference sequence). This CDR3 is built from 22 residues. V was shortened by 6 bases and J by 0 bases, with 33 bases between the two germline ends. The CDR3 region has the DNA TGTGCCAGTAGCCAGTTTAGTTCACGCCGGGGCCGAGGGAAACTTAGCAATCAGCCCCAGCATTTT. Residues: CASSQFSSRRGRGKLSNQPQHF. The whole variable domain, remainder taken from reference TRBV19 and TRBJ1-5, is DGGITQSPKYLFRKEGQNVTLSCEQNLNHDAMYWYRQDPGQGLRLIYYSQIVNDFQKGDIAEGYSVSREKKESFPLTVTSAQKNPTAFYLCASSQFSSRRGRGKLSNQPQHFGDGTRLSIL.

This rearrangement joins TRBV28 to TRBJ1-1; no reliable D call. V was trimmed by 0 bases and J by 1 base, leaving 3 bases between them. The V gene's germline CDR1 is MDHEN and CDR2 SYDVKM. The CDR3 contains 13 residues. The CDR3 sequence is CASSLWGNTEAFF. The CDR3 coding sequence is TGTGCCAGCAGTTTATGGGGGAACACTGAAGCTTTCTTT.

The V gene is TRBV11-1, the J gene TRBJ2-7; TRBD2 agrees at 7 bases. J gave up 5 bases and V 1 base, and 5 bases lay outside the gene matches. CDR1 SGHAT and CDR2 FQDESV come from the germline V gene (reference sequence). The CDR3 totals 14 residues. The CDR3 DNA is TGTGCCAGCAGCTTAGACGGGAGGTCCGACGAGCAGTACTTC. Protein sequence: CASSLDGRSDEQYF.

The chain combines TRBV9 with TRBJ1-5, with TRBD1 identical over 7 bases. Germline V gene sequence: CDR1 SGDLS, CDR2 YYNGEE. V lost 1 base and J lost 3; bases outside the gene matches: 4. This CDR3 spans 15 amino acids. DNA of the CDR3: TGTGCCAGCAGCGTAACAGGGGAGTTCAATCAGCCCCAGCATTTT. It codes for CASSVTGEFNQPQHF.

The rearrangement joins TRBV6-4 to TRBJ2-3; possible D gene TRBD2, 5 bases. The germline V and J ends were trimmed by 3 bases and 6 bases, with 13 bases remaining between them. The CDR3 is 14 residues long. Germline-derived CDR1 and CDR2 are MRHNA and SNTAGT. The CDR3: CASSEGGPGDTQYF. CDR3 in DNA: TGTGCCAGCAGTGAAGGCGGGCCCGGGGATACGCAGTATTTT.